The 26 T cell receptor beta chains in this list originate from one sample, sequenced in a study of glioma-infiltrating T cells. Amplification of TCR alpha and beta CDR3 regions from RNA used iRepertoire nested multiplex PCR. TCRdb fed the multiplex PCR reads into MiXCR, producing one record per CDR3 protein. The sample yields 300,000 to 450,000 distinct CDR3 sequences, 41% seen once. Sequenced: glioma tissue, nonneoplastic brain tissue, or PBMCs (not recorded which). Receptors originate from a human donor with low-grade glioma or glioblastoma, undergoing nonglioma brain surgery, or in good health (not recorded which).

A note on this clonotype: This may arise from a read error, as a much more abundant clone is one base away. Because it lacks the conserved phenylalanine or tryptophan at the end, this CDR3 is likely a read error. This rearrangement joins TRBV28 to TRBJ1-3; D is unresolved. Between the trimmed V and J ends, which lost 5 bases and 3 bases, there was a span of 11 bases. Germline V gene sequence: CDR1 MDHEN, CDR2 SYDVKM. This CDR3 is 14 amino acids long. The CDR3 reads CASSAPGSGNTIYS. DNA for the CDR3: TGTGCCAGCAGTGCCCCGGGTAGTGGAAACACCATATATTCT.

At least ten counts were recorded for this clonotype. The V and J genes are TRBV28 and TRBJ2-7; 9 bases line up with TRBD2. Germline V gene lookup returns CDR1 MDHEN and CDR2 SYDVKM. Trimming took 3 bases from V and 0 from J; bases not matched to a gene: 9. The CDR3 has 17 residues. The CDR3 DNA reads as TGTGCCAGCAGTTTTCGGCTAGCGGGGACGTTCTCCTACGAGCAGTACTTC. It translates to CASSFRLAGTFSYEQYF. The entire variable domain, with the rest obtained from reference TRBV28 and TRBJ2-7, is as follows: DVKVTQSSRYLVKRTGEKVFLECVQDMDHENMFWYRQDPGLGLRLIYFSYDVKMKEKGDIPEGYSVSREKKERFSLILESASTNQTSMYLCASSFRLAGTFSYEQYFGPGTRLTVT.

The chain combines TRBV18 with TRBJ2-7; a possible D gene is TRBD1 (5 bases). This CDR3 has 16 amino acids. The germline V gene has CDR1 KGHSH and CDR2 LQKENI. Trimming took 0 bases from V and 5 from J, leaving 17 bases between them. The chain's CDR3 is CASSPPWAGSLHEQYF. The CDR3 DNA follows: TGTGCCAGCTCACCACCGTGGGCAGGGTCCCTCCACGAGCAGTACTTC.

On this clonotype: One end of the junction does not line up with germline, which may come from a read error. This sequence joins TRBV24-1 and TRBJ2-1; D assignment may be TRBD1 or TRBD2 (5 bases each). Germline values: CDR1 KGHDR, CDR2 SFDVKD. This CDR3 contains 16 residues. The CDR3 loop reads CATSDNIRDPANERFF. CDR3 coding DNA: TGTGCCACCAGTGATAACATCCGGGACCCTGCAAATGAGCGGTTCTTC.

This clonotype was detected once. Given a much more abundant clone one base away, this may be a read error. This sequence joins TRBV27 and TRBJ2-5; the D gene is possibly TRBD2 (5 bases). Trimming took 4 bases from V and 2 from J, leaving 8 bases between them. Germline V gene data show CDR1 as MNHEY and CDR2 as SMNVEV (reference sequence). This CDR3 contains 13 residues. Written as DNA, the CDR3 is TGTGCCAGCAGTTCACGGGAACAAGAGACCCAGTACTTC. The encoded protein is CASSSREQETQYF.

This clonotype was seen only once. The chain recombines TRBV7-2 with TRBJ2-7, with 13 nucleotides matching TRBD2. Germline loops: CDR1 SGHTA, CDR2 FQGNSA. The CDR3 loop spans 16 amino acids. The trim removed 8 bases at V and 7 bases at J, leaving 14 bases unmatched. The DNA of the CDR3 is TGTGCCAGCGATGTTAGTCTCACTAGCGGGAGGGCAGAGCAGTACTTC. It encodes CASDVSLTSGRAEQYF.

V usage is TRBV11-3 and J usage is TRBJ2-3, with D perhaps TRBD1 (5 bases). Germline CDR1 SGHNT, CDR2 YENEEA. The CDR3 has 13 residues. Between the trimmed V and J ends, which lost 4 bases and 4 bases, there was a span of 9 bases. The CDR3 DNA reads TGTGCCAGCAGCTCAGAAGGGGCAGATACGCAGTATTTT. It is translated as CASSSEGADTQYF. Drawing the rest from reference TRBV11-3 and TRBJ2-3, the complete variable domain is EAGVVQSPRYKIIEKKQPVAFWCNPISGHNTLYWYLQNLGQGPELLIRYENEEAVDDSQLPKDRFSAERLKGVDSTLKIQPAELGDSAVYLCASSSEGADTQYFGPGTRLTVL.

This clonotype appeared a few times. The genes are TRBV7-3 and TRBJ1-1; TRBD1 is a possible D gene (6 bases). With 8 bases removed from V and 1 base from J, the gap between germline ends came to 11 bases. In germline, CDR1 is SGHTA, CDR2 FQGTGA. This CDR3 comprises 13 residues. The CDR3 protein is CASGTGRNTEAFF. The CDR3, as DNA: TGTGCCAGCGGCACAGGGAGGAACACTGAAGCTTTCTTT.

The gene calls are TRBV12-3 or TRBV12-4 and TRBJ1-1; D is ambiguous. V lost 6 bases, J lost 2 bases, and 7 bases lay in between. This CDR3 is 12 amino acids long. The CDR3 region is CASSAANTEAFF. In nucleotides, the CDR3 is TGTGCCAGCAGCGCAGCCAACACTGAAGCTTTCTTT.

Of note for this clonotype: Since the CDR3 does not end with the conserved phenylalanine or tryptophan, this likely comes from a read error. The chain links TRBV4-1 to TRBJ2-1; 8 bases align to TRBD2. The germline gives CDR1 MGHRA, CDR2 YSYEKL. The CDR3 has 18 residues. Germline trimming cut 3 bases from V and 7 bases from J; bases unmatched to any gene: 17. The CDR3, as DNA: TGCGCCAGCAGCCATACGACTAGCGTGACGCTCAGAAGGAATGAGCAGTTCCTC. Residues: CASSHTTSVTLRRNEQFL.

This clonotype appeared a few times. J is TRBJ2-7 and V is TRBV28, with D possibly matching TRBD1 (6 bases). Trimming removed 1 base at V and 4 bases at J, with 17 bases between. Germline CDR1 MDHEN, CDR2 SYDVKM. The CDR3 totals 16 residues. The CDR3 nucleotides are TGTGCCAGCAGTTTATTTAGGGCTACAGGGCCGTACGAGCAGTACTTC. This translates into CASSLFRATGPYEQYF.

In its sample, this clonotype was seen many times. This sequence joins TRBV6-1 and TRBJ2-7; D is uncertain. The V end was cut by 3 bases, the J end by 0 bases, with 12 bases between. Germline CDR1 reads MNHNS; CDR2 reads SASEGT. The CDR3 totals 15 residues. CDR3 in amino acids: CASSEGGFSSYEQYF. The CDR3 nucleotides are TGTGCCAGCAGTGAGGGTGGATTCAGCTCCTACGAGCAGTACTTC.

The rearrangement uses TRBV4-3 and TRBJ1-1; a possible D gene is TRBD1 (5 bases). The CDR3 spans 15 residues. The germline V gene encodes CDR1 LGHNA and CDR2 YSLEER. Trimming removed 2 bases at V and 5 bases at J, with 15 bases between. CDR3 coding DNA: TGCGCCAGCAGCCAATTCTTGGGACCGGGGACTGAAGCTTTCTTT. As protein: CASSQFLGPGTEAFF.

The chain links TRBV12-3 or TRBV12-4 to TRBJ1-3; D is undetermined. V lost 2 bases and J 8 bases, leaving 13 bases between the germline ends. This CDR3 is 14 amino acids long. The CDR3 reads CASSLSPLGDTIYF. The CDR3 DNA sequence: TGTGCCAGCAGTTTATCCCCGTTAGGAGACACCATATATTTT.

Worth noting for this clonotype: A read error may explain this, as a much larger clone is one base away. CDR3 region: CAGSLQGGGYGYTF. Written as DNA, the CDR3 is TGTGCCGGCAGTTTACAGGGGGGCGGCTATGGCTACACCTTC. The chain combines TRBV28 with TRBJ1-2; 8 nucleotides line up with TRBD1. Germline V gene sequence: CDR1 MDHEN, CDR2 SYDVKM. The CDR3 loop spans 14 amino acids.

In its sample, this clonotype was seen once. The chain couples TRBV29-1 to TRBJ2-7, with TRBD2 matching over 9 bases. CDR3 length: 14 amino acids. V lost 4 bases and J lost 6; bases outside the gene matches: 10. Germline CDR1 and CDR2: SQVTM and ANQGSEA. In DNA form, the CDR3 reads TGCAGCGTTGTCTTTGTGACAGCGGGAGGCGAGCAGTACTTC. This sequence encodes CSVVFVTAGGEQYF.

The genes are TRBV2 and TRBJ1-5; tentatively, D is TRBD1 (6 bases). The germline V gene encodes CDR1 SNHLY and CDR2 FYNNEI. This CDR3 is 15 amino acids long. Trimming took 7 bases from V and 3 from J, leaving 16 bases between them. The CDR3 sequence is CASTNPTGYNQPQHF. In DNA, the CDR3 is TGTGCCAGCACCAACCCCACAGGGTACAATCAGCCCCAGCATTTT.

This clonotype has more than one count but fewer than ten. The V call is TRBV11-2, the J call TRBJ2-1; no clear D gene. V gave up 3 bases and J gave up 0 bases, with 6 bases separating them. The germline V gene encodes CDR1 SGHAT and CDR2 FQNNGV. The length of the CDR3 is 14 residues. The CDR3 protein is CASSLYSSYNEQFF. For the CDR3, the DNA is TGTGCCAGCAGCTTGTATAGCTCCTACAATGAGCAGTTCTTC.

In regard to this clonotype: It may be a read error: a sequence one base away is much more abundant. V is TRBV7-2 and J is TRBJ1-5; D is unclear. The J call is in doubt because the DNA end fits TRBJ2-3 better. Germline assignment: CDR1 SGHTA and CDR2 FQGNSA. The CDR3 sequence is 13 residues long. The CDR3 DNA is TGTGCCAGCAGCTTATCTTTAGTTCAGCCCCAGTATTTT. It encodes CASSLSLVQPQYF.

Comments on this clonotype: A junction end diverges from the germline sequence, so it may reflect a read error. The genes are TRBV6-6 and TRBJ1-2; 9 bases are shared with TRBD1. CDR3 length: 15 residues. CDR1 is MNHNY, CDR2 SVGAGI, per germline (reference sequence). The CDR3 sequence is CAISSLGQGTAGYTF. CDR3 sequence (DNA): TGTGCCATCAGTTCCTTGGGACAGGGAACGGCTGGCTACACCTTC.

This clonotype was detected many times. The chain carries TRBV6-2 or TRBV6-3 and TRBJ2-1, with D unclear. Deletions cut 2 bases from V and 6 bases from J, with 5 bases between. Germline CDR1 and CDR2: MNHEY and SVGEGT. The CDR3 consists of 12 residues. CDR3 protein: CASSYLFNEQFF. In nucleotides, the CDR3 is TGTGCCAGCAGTTACCTTTTCAATGAGCAGTTCTTC.

The chain employs TRBV19 and TRBJ2-7; the match to TRBD1 covers 7 bases. The V gene's germline CDR1 is LNHDA and CDR2 SQIVND (reference sequence). The CDR3 consists of 13 residues. V lost 4 bases, J lost 9 bases, and 9 bases stayed unmatched. CDR3 region: CASSTRQGTGQYF. For the CDR3, the DNA is TGTGCCAGTAGTACCAGACAGGGCACAGGGCAGTACTTC. Complete variable domain (other parts from reference TRBV19 and TRBJ2-7): DGGITQSPKYLFRKEGQNVTLSCEQNLNHDAMYWYRQDPGQGLRLIYYSQIVNDFQKGDIAEGYSVSREKKESFPLTVTSAQKNPTAFYLCASSTRQGTGQYFGPGTRLTVT.

Note on this clonotype: Just one base apart from a much larger clone, this may be a read error. This chain joins TRBV6-5 and TRBJ1-6; no reliable D call. CDR1 and CDR2 from the germline V gene are MNHEY and SVGAGI. V was clipped by 4 bases and J by 10 bases, with 8 bases between them. CDR3 size: 12 residues. The CDR3 coding sequence is TGTGCCAGCAGTTGGGATGAGTCACCCCTCCACTTT. Protein sequence: CASSWDESPLHF.

Comments on this clonotype: Here the CDR3 omits its conserved ending phenylalanine or tryptophan, so a read error is the likely source. J is TRBJ1-1 and V is TRBV12-3 or TRBV12-4; 9 bases line up with TRBD1. With 6 bases clipped from V and 3 bases from J, the junction kept 2 bases outside the gene matches. The CDR3 totals 13 residues. CDR3 bases: TGTGCCAGCAGCAGGACAGGGGACACTGAAGCTTTCCTT. Translating gives CASSRTGDTEAFL.

This clonotype was picked up many times. The rearrangement joins TRBV15 to TRBJ2-7; 15 positions agree with TRBD2. The CDR3 is 16 amino acids. V shed 0 bases and J 7 bases; nucleotides not matched to a gene: 4. Germline assignment: CDR1 LNHNV and CDR2 YYDKDF (reference sequence). CDR3 amino acids: CATSRDPGLAGGEQYF. Here the CDR3 DNA reads TGTGCCACCAGCAGAGATCCGGGACTAGCGGGAGGAGAGCAGTACTTC.

J is TRBJ1-1 and V is TRBV18; no clear D gene. Per germline, CDR1 KGHSH and CDR2 LQKENI. The CDR3 covers 14 residues. Trimming took 2 bases from V and 5 from J, leaving 12 bases between them. The DNA for the CDR3 is TGTGCCAGCTCACCAGACGGCAGGAGGACTGAAGCTTTCTTT. Translation: CASSPDGRRTEAFF.